These 6 T cell receptor beta chains were all obtained from the same sample, sequenced in a study of T-cell reconstitution after alpha-beta-depleted transplantation in children (TCRdb year 2016). Libraries were built with PCR. This sample was sequenced with an Illumina HiSeq 2500. TCR libraries were prepared with molecular barcoding, using unique molecular identifiers to normalize TCRbeta repertoire quantification. Using fastp at Q25 and MiXCR, TCRdb reprocessed the public reads and kept productive beta chains. Rows matching on CDR3 protein sequence are summarized as one entry with the most common DNA and genes. The sample records some 200,000 distinct CDR3 sequences, about 6.8% of which are singletons. The biggest ten clones account for approximately 2.9% of the sample. This specimen consisted of PBMCs from the stem cell graft donor, obtained from the stem cell graft. These receptors were taken from a human donor who donated a stem cell graft to a child with Wiskott-Aldrich syndrome.

The chain joins TRBV7-9 to TRBJ2-7; D uncertain. V was cut by 4 bases and J by 4 bases, with 11 bases left in between. This CDR3 contains 13 residues. Germline CDR1 SEHNR, CDR2 FQNEAQ (reference sequence). CDR3 DNA: TGTGCCAGCAGCTCCTTTCCCCTATACGAGCAGTACTTC. This codes for CASSSFPLYEQYF.

Ten or more counts support this clonotype. The V and J genes are TRBV5-1 and TRBJ2-2; tentative D call: TRBD1 (6 bases). The CDR3 has 15 amino acids. CDR1 is SGHRS and CDR2 is YFSETQ in the germline V gene. V was cut by 4 bases and J by 0 bases, with 10 bases left in between. This CDR3 reads CASSRDTTNTGELFF. The CDR3 nucleotides read TGCGCCAGCAGCCGGGACACCACGAACACCGGGGAGCTGTTTTTT.

In this sample, this clonotype turned up many times. The chain recombines TRBV29-1 with TRBJ2-1, with 7 bases aligning to TRBD2. CDR1 and CDR2 from the germline V gene are SQVTM and ANQGSEA. Trimming removed 4 bases from V and 7 bases from J; junction bases left unmatched: 13. The CDR3 extends over 15 amino acids. The CDR3, as DNA: TGCAGCGTTGGCCCCACTAGCGAGAGTGCTAATGAGCAGTTCTTC. This sequence encodes CSVGPTSESANEQFF.

A few counts support this clonotype. This chain connects TRBV7-2 to TRBJ2-2; unclear D gene. The CDR3 is 13 amino acids. The V gene's germline CDR1 is SGHTA and CDR2 FQGNSA. V lost 7 bases to trimming and J lost 6 bases, with 12 bases between them. The CDR3 coding sequence is TGTGCCAGCAACCTGGGCTCCTCCGGGGAGCTGTTTTTT. It encodes CASNLGSSGELFF.

The sample holds many counts of this clonotype. The V gene is TRBV12-3 or TRBV12-4, the J gene TRBJ1-1, with D perhaps matching TRBD1 (5 bases). The CDR3 length is 14 residues. V lost 6 bases, J lost 2 bases, and 13 bases lay in between. CDR3 coding DNA: TGTGCCAGCAGAGAAGACGGGGCTAACACTGAAGCTTTCTTT. Amino acid sequence: CASREDGANTEAFF.

Notes on this clonotype: It may be a read error: a sequence one base away is much more abundant. The V gene is TRBV4-3, the J gene TRBJ2-4; TRBD2 matches at 11 bases. The junction had 7 bases not matched to a gene; V was cut back by 2 bases and J by 1 base. Per germline, CDR1 LGHNA and CDR2 YSLEER. This CDR3 has 18 amino acids. In DNA form, the CDR3 reads TGCGCCAGCAGCCAACTAGCGGGAGGCAGTGAGGCCAAAAACATTCAGTACTTC. Protein sequence: CASSQLAGGSEAKNIQYF.